This T cell receptor beta chain was sequenced in a study of molecular identifiers for immune sequencing clone quantification. One entry per CDR3 protein, called by TCRdb with MiXCR from the PCR reads. The sample shows about 68,000 distinct CDR3 sequences, over 15% of them seen only once. This clonotype was seen at least ten times. V was clipped by 6 bases and J by 3 bases, with 13 bases between them. Germline V gene sequence: CDR1 MGHRA, CDR2 YSYEKL. There are 14 residues in the CDR3. The sequence was collected from a human donor in good health. Some libraries in this study had Jurkat cell RNA spiked in. Input material: naive CD8+ T cells from blood, with Jurkat cell RNA spiked in. Documented subset: FACS-sorted CD8+CD4-CCR7+CD45RA+ naive T cells. J is TRBJ2-3 and V is TRBV4-1; a weak D match, TRBD2 (6 bases). The CDR3 reads CASSHSGETDTQYF. DNA for the CDR3: TGCGCCAGCAGTCATAGCGGAGAAACAGATACGCAGTATTTT.